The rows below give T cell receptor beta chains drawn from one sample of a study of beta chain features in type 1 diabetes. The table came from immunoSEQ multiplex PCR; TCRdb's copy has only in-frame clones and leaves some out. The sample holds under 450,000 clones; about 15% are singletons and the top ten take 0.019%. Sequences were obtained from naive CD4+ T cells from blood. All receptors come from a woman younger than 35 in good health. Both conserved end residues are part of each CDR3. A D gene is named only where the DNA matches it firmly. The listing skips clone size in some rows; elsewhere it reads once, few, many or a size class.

TGCAGCGTGGCTCTCGACTCCCAACGCCCGCAGTACTTC,CSVALDSQRPQYF,TRBJ2-7,.,TRBV29-1,.
TGTGCCAGCAGTTACGTCCAGATACCGCAGTATTTT,CASSYVQIPQYF,TRBJ2-3,few,TRBV28,.
TGTGCCAGCAGTTCCCCGCGGTTAGCGGGAGGTGAGCAGTTCTTC,CASSSPRLAGGEQFF,TRBJ2-1,few,TRBV6-5,TRBD2
TGTGCCAGCAGTCTCGACAGGCCCGGGGAGCTGTTTTTT,CASSLDRPGELFF,TRBJ2-2,.,TRBV28,.
TGTGCCTGGACGGGACAGCTGAACACTGAAGCTTTCTTT,CAWTGQLNTEAFF,TRBJ1-1,.,TRBV30,TRBD1
TGTGCCAGCAGCTTACCGCGGACTAGCGGGAGTCGGGTCCAAGAGACCCAGTACTTC,CASSLPRTSGSRVQETQYF,TRBJ2-5,few,TRBV7-2,TRBD2
TGTGCCAGCAGCTCAGTCGGGACTAGCGGGACTAATGAGCAGTTCTTC,CASSSVGTSGTNEQFF,TRBJ2-1,.,TRBV11-2,TRBD2
TGTGCCAGCAGCCCCCGGTCCTACGAGCAGTACTTC,CASSPRSYEQYF,TRBJ2-7,few,TRBV7-2,.
TGTGCCAGCTCACCACCGGGAGGGGAACGAGCTTTCTTT,CASSPPGGERAFF,TRBJ1-1,few,TRBV18,.
TGCAGCGTTGAAGTCGCCAGCAAAAACATTCAGTACTTC,CSVEVASKNIQYF,TRBJ2-4,.,TRBV29-1,.
TGTGCTAGCAGCCCCCTCAGTTACGAGCAGTACTTC,CASSPLSYEQYF,TRBJ2-7,.,TRBV7-7,.